This TCR beta chain was found in a study of blood T cell repertoires in COVID-19. Between the trimmed V and J ends, which lost 7 bases and 2 bases, there was a span of 15 bases. Germline values: CDR1 MNHEY, CDR2 SVGAGI. CDR3 length equals 15 residues. Clones were read by immunoSEQ multiplex PCR, and TCRdb kept only the in-frame ones, dropping some. The table lists about 210,000 clones, around 82% of them singletons. The receptor comes from a human donor in a cohort sampled during active COVID-19. The chain recombines TRBV6-5 with TRBJ1-5; D perhaps matches TRBD1 (6 bases). Sequencing was carried out using peripheral blood. The CDR3 DNA sequence: TGTGCCAGCAATGCTGAGGGGGTAGGCAATCAGCCCCAGCATTTT. Protein sequence: CASNAEGVGNQPQHF.